Below, 14 T cell receptor beta chains from the same sample are listed, as sequenced in a study of Ad26.COV2.S vaccination and SARS-CoV-2 variants (dated by TCRdb to about 2021). What the treatment or condition label conveys for this sample: about 20 received Ad26.COV2.S at low or high dose, single or two shots; roughly five received placebo; per-sample allocation not given. For vaccine and placebo recipients, the sequenced repertoires came from samples collected on day 63 after the first injection. Library preparation employed the immunoSEQ multiplex PCR assay. Sourced from immuneACCESS, this table was stored by TCRdb with only in-frame sequences that have V and J called. A share of the clones is absent; for the studies checked, an unresolved V gene accounts for under half, and the remainder has no known explanation. Recorded for this sample are 300,000 to 350,000 clones; 88% of them occurred a single time. 6.4% of the sample is in the top ten clones.

The material was peripheral blood, obtained in a trial of Ad26.COV2.S vaccine versus placebo. These receptors were taken from a person aged 18 to 59 who received the Ad26.COV2.S COVID-19 vaccine or a placebo.

V and J are TRBV30 and TRBJ2-7, with D hard to call. The CDR3 has 11 amino acids. Germline CDR1 and CDR2: GTSNPN and SVGIG (reference sequence). V lost 5 bases and J 7 bases, leaving 12 bases between the germline ends. This CDR3 is CAWEVLGEQYF. The CDR3 DNA reads as TGTGCCTGGGAGGTTCTTGGGGAGCAGTACTTC.

The chain uses TRBV6-5 and TRBJ2-7; D possibly matches TRBD1 or TRBD2 (7 bases each). V gave up 11 bases and J gave up 6 bases, with 14 bases separating them. Germline V gives CDR1 MNHEY, CDR2 SVGAGI. The CDR3 is 11 amino acids. The CDR3 reads CAARGGGEQYF. In nucleotides, the CDR3 is TGTGCCGCCAGGGGGGGTGGCGAGCAGTACTTC.

The rearrangement links TRBV7-9 to TRBJ2-3; 7 bases are shared with TRBD1. V lost 5 bases and J lost 7; bases outside the gene matches: 3. From germline, CDR1 is SEHNR and CDR2 FQNEAQ (reference sequence). CDR3 length: 12 amino acids. DNA for the CDR3: TGTGCCAGCAGCACACAGGGGAATACGCAGTATTTT. Translated, it gives CASSTQGNTQYF.

The rearrangement links TRBV5-1 to TRBJ2-5; TRBD2 matches 7 bases. The germline gives CDR1 SGHRS, CDR2 YFSETQ. V lost 2 bases to trimming and J lost 3 bases; unmatched junction nucleotides: 4. The CDR3 totals 14 residues. The CDR3 DNA sequence: TGCGCCAGCAGCTTTGGGGGGGTAGAAGAGACCCAGTACTTC. Protein product: CASSFGGVEETQYF.

The chain carries TRBV5-6 and TRBJ2-7, with 10 bases identical to TRBD1. J was trimmed by 4 bases and V by 4 bases; bases with no gene match: 8. CDR3 length: 15 amino acids. In germline, CDR1 is SGHDT, CDR2 YYEEEE. DNA of the CDR3: TGTGCCAGCAGCGACCGACCGGGACAGGGGTACGAGCAGTACTTC. The encoded protein is CASSDRPGQGYEQYF.

This clone was counted only a few times. This rearrangement joins TRBV10-3 to TRBJ1-2; weak D call: TRBD1 (6 bases). Germline V gene data show CDR1 as ENHRY and CDR2 as SYGVKD. The V gene lost 3 bases and the J gene lost 4 bases, with 27 bases spanning the gap. This CDR3 has 19 amino acids. The CDR3 sequence is CAISERTRGQAAAGYGYTF. DNA for the CDR3: TGTGCCATCAGTGAAAGGACCAGGGGCCAGGCTGCTGCTGGCTATGGCTACACCTTC.

This clone was observed a few times. The V call is TRBV19, the J call TRBJ1-5; tentatively, D is TRBD1 (5 bases). CDR3 length: 15 residues. Per the germline V gene, CDR1 is LNHDA and CDR2 is SQIVND (reference sequence). V was cut by 1 base and J by 4 bases, with 11 bases left in between. The CDR3 bases are TGTGCCAGTAGTATAGGTTTGGCAGGGAATCAGCCCCAGCATTTT. It translates to CASSIGLAGNQPQHF.

The chain links TRBV3-1 (or the pseudogene TRBV3-2) to TRBJ1-2; unclear D gene. The germline V gene encodes CDR1 LGHDT and CDR2 YNNKEL (reference sequence). Trimming removed 3 bases at V and 10 bases at J, with 18 bases between. This CDR3 has 14 residues. Written as DNA, the CDR3 is TGTGCCAGCAGCCATCCAGTGGCGGAGGTGGTCTACACCTTC. It translates to CASSHPVAEVVYTF.

V usage is TRBV29-1 and J usage is TRBJ2-7; TRBD2 agrees at 7 bases. Germline V lookup: CDR1 SQVTM, CDR2 ANQGSEA. Trimming cost V 4 bases and J 6 bases; bases outside gene matches: 12. The CDR3 has 14 residues. The chain's CDR3 is CSVGGWGGRREQYF. The CDR3 DNA sequence: TGCAGCGTTGGTGGTTGGGGCGGGAGACGCGAGCAGTACTTC.

The V and J genes are TRBV5-1 and TRBJ2-3; 8 positions match TRBD2. Per the germline V gene, CDR1 is SGHRS and CDR2 is YFSETQ. Trimming removed 0 bases from V and 4 bases from J; junction bases left unmatched: 7. The CDR3 has 16 residues. The CDR3 loop is CASSLAGLANSDTQYF. CDR3 coding DNA: TGCGCCAGCAGCTTGGCCGGACTAGCCAATTCAGATACGCAGTATTTT.

The chain carries TRBV27 and TRBJ2-1, with 8 nucleotides matching TRBD1. V was clipped by 1 base and J by 10 bases; unmatched bases: 12. In germline, CDR1 is MNHEY, CDR2 SMNVEV (reference sequence). The CDR3 extends over 16 amino acids. The CDR3 DNA reads as TGTGCCAGCAGTTTATTACAGGGGGGCCCCGGGAAAGAGCAGTTCTTC. Amino acid sequence: CASSLLQGGPGKEQFF.

This rearrangement joins TRBV30 to TRBJ2-3, with 8 nucleotides matching TRBD2. This CDR3 contains 14 residues. J lost 4 bases, V lost 2 bases, and 5 bases had no gene match. Germline CDR1 and CDR2: GTSNPN and SVGIG (reference sequence). The CDR3 here is CAWSTGGPADTQYF. CDR3 sequence (DNA): TGTGCCTGGAGTACGGGGGGGCCCGCAGATACGCAGTATTTT.

The V and J genes are TRBV11-1 and TRBJ2-1, with TRBD2 identical over 7 bases. Germline loops: CDR1 SGHAT, CDR2 FQDESV (reference sequence). The CDR3 runs to 15 residues. V dropped 5 bases and J dropped 0; count of bases not matched to a gene: 4. CDR3 region: CASSPKRDSYNEQFF. In DNA, the CDR3 is TGTGCCAGCAGCCCCAAGCGGGACTCCTACAATGAGCAGTTCTTC.

The chain has TRBV18 and TRBJ1-1; no clear D gene. Trimming removed 6 bases at V and 4 bases at J, with 9 bases between. Germline V gene data show CDR1 as KGHSH and CDR2 as LQKENI. CDR3 size: 12 residues. The CDR3, as DNA: TGTGCCAGCTCGCTTGAAATCACTGAAGCTTTCTTT. It translates to CASSLEITEAFF.